This TCR beta chain was documented in a study of molecular identifiers for immune sequencing clone quantification. This clonotype was counted a few times. V lost 3 bases, J lost 7 bases, and 9 bases stayed unmatched. The CDR3 covers 17 residues. Per germline, CDR1 MNHEY and CDR2 SVGEGT. Bulk TCR libraries were made with methods that had been previously described and with listed TCR primers. TCRdb redid the calling of the PCR reads with MiXCR, one entry per CDR3 protein. The table lists about 330,000 distinct CDR3 sequences, roughly a quarter of them singletons. The receptor was isolated from a human donor in good health. Some libraries in this study had Jurkat cell RNA spiked in. Sequencing was performed on naive CD8+ T cells from blood, with Jurkat cell RNA spiked in. The subset is: FACS-sorted CD8+CD4-CCR7+CD45RA+ naive T cells. The V call is TRBV6-2 or TRBV6-3, the J call TRBJ2-1, with 13 nucleotides matching TRBD2. In nucleotides, the CDR3 is TGTGCCAGCAGTTATCCCCGGACTAGCGGGAGAACAAATGAGCAGTTCTTC. This translates into CASSYPRTSGRTNEQFF.